The sequence of this T cell receptor (beta chain) was determined in a study of post-analysis software for immune sequencing data. Findings of the study overall: Comparison of patients with controls showed 4 to 6 TRBV segments more frequent in patients, TRBV5-6, TRBV5-1 and TRBV20-1 among them.

The germline CDR1 and CDR2 sequences are SEHNR and FQNEAQ (reference sequence). V was clipped by 4 bases and J by 5 bases, with 10 bases between them. The CDR3 spans 13 residues. cDNA libraries of TCR beta carried unique molecular identifiers. Each CDR3 protein gets one entry after TCRdb re-called the PCR reads with MiXCR. Altogether 650,000 to 900,000 distinct CDR3 sequences are present, approximately 44% being singletons, with the ten largest covering roughly 5.2%. This clonotype has only a few counts. Its antigen is unknown. This clonotype was obtained from a girl aged 10-17 years with multiple sclerosis. The sample taken for sequencing was blood. The chain recombines TRBV7-9 with TRBJ2-3, with a weak D call TRBD2 (6 bases). CDR3 in amino acids: CASSSSTRDTQYF. CDR3 nucleotides: TGTGCCAGCAGCTCATCGACTAGAGATACGCAGTATTTT.